The clone carrying this TCR beta chain was recorded at least ten times. Its antigen is unidentified. TCRdb itself ran the 5' RACE reads through MiXCR, one entry per CDR3 protein. The profile covers approximately 47,000 distinct CDR3 sequences, with 13% appearing a single time and approximately 10% taken by the ten largest. The data originate from a study of neurological immune-mediated disorders. Whole-study findings and limits: Patients with HTLV-1-associated myelopathy had the highest level of TCR clonal expansion, whereas patients with multiple sclerosis had the lowest level, falling beneath the level found in healthy controls.

Germline V CDR1 and CDR2: DFQATT, SNEGSKA (reference sequence). The CDR3 is made up of 17 amino acids. J gave up 0 bases and V 0 bases, and 2 bases lay outside the gene matches. Time point in this sample: longitudinal time-point 3. The receptor comes from a man aged 30 to 39 in good health. The specimen sequenced was PBMCs. V usage is TRBV20-1 and J usage is TRBJ2-2, with 12 bases lining up with TRBD2. CDR3 sequence (DNA): TGCAGTGCTAGAGATCGGACTAGCGGGACGAACACCGGGGAGCTGTTTTTT. Translation: CSARDRTSGTNTGELFF.